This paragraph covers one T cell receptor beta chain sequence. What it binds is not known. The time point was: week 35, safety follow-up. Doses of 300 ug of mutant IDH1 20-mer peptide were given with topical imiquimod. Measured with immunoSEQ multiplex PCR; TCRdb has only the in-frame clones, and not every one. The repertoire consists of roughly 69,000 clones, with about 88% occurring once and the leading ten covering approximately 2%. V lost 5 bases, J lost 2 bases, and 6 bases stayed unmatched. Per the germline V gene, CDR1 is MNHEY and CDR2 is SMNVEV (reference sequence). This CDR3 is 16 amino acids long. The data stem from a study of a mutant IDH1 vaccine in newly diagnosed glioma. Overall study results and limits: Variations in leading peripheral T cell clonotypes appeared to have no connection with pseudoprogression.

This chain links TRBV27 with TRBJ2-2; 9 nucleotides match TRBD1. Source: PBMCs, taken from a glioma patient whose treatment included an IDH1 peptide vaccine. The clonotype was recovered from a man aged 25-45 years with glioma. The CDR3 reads CASSGQGIRNTGELFF. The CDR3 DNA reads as TGTGCCAGCAGTGGACAGGGGATTCGTAACACCGGGGAGCTGTTTTTT.